The following is a T cell receptor (beta chain) sequence with its context. Its specificity is unknown. TCRdb fed the 5' RACE reads into MiXCR, producing one record per CDR3 protein. Among about 54,000 distinct CDR3 sequences listed, approximately 17% were seen once. CD25-based Treg depletion was applied to purified naive CD4+ T cells. Whole-study findings and limits: The TCR gene usage of tumor memory CD4+ T cells clustered together with blood and lymph node memory CD4+ cells and with lymph node naive CD4+ cells. Tumor Tregs overlapped most with tumor, then blood, naive CD4+ cells. The larger cohort examined one V-J beta rearrangement, not whole repertoires.

Germline V gene data show CDR1 as MNHEY and CDR2 as SVGAGI. The CDR3 runs to 16 residues. With 4 bases removed from V and 0 bases from J, the gap between germline ends came to 16 bases. The chain carries TRBV6-5 and TRBJ2-7; either TRBD1 or TRBD2 may supply D (5 bases each). Material for sequencing was naive CD4+ T cells sorted from blood. The subset: naive CD4+ T cells, CD4+CD45RA+CD25-. This sequence originates from a female donor with breast cancer. CDR3 loop: CASSSSGAEISYEQYF. DNA of the CDR3: TGTGCCAGCAGTTCTTCCGGGGCAGAGATCTCCTACGAGCAGTACTTC.